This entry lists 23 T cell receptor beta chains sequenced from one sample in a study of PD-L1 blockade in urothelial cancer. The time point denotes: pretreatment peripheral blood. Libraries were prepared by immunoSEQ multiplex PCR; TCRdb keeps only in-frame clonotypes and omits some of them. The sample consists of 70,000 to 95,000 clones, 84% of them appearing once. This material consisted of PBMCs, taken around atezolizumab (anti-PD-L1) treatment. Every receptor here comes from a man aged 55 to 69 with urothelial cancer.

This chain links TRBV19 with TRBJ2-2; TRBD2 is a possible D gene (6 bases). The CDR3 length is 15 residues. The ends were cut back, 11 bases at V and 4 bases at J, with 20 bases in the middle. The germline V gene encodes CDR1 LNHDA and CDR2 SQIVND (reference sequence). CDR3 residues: CASKTSGGFTGELFF. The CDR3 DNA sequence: TGTGCCTCCAAGACATCCGGGGGTTTCACCGGGGAGCTGTTTTTT.

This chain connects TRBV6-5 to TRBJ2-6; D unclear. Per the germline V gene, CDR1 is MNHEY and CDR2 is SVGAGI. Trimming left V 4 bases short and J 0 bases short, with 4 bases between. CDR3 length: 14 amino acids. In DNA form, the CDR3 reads TGTGCCAGCAGTTTTTACTCTGGGGCCAACGTCCTGACTTTC. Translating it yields CASSFYSGANVLTF.

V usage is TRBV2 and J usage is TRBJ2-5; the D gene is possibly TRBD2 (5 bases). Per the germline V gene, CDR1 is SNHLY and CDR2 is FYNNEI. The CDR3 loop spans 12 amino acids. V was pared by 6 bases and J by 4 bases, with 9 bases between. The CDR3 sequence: CASRDSLETQYF. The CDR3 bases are TGTGCCAGCAGGGACTCCCTAGAGACCCAGTACTTC.

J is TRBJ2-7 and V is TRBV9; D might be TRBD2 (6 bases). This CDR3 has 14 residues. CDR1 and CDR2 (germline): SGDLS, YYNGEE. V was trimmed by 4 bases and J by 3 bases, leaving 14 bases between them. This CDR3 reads CASSPPRDFYEQYF. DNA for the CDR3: TGTGCCAGCAGCCCCCCCCGGGACTTCTACGAGCAGTACTTC. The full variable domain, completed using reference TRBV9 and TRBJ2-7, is DSGVTQTPKHLITATGQRVTLRCSPRSGDLSVYWYQQSLDQGLQFLIQYYNGEERAKGNILERFSAQQFPDLHSELNLSSLELGDSALYFCASSPPRDFYEQYFGPGTRLTVT.

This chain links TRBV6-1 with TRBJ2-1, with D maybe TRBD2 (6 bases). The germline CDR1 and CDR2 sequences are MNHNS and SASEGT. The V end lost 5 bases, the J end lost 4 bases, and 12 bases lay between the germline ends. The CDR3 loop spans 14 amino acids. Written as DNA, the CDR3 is TGTGCCAGCAGTTCCGGGACTTCGTACAATGAGCAGTTCTTC. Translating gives CASSSGTSYNEQFF.

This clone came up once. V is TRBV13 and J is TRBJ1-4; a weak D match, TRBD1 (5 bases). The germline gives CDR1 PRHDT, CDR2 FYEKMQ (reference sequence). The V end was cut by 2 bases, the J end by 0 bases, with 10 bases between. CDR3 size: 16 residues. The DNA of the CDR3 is TGTGCCAGCAGCTTACGGGGGGATGCAACTAATGAAAAACTGTTTTTT. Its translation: CASSLRGDATNEKLFF.

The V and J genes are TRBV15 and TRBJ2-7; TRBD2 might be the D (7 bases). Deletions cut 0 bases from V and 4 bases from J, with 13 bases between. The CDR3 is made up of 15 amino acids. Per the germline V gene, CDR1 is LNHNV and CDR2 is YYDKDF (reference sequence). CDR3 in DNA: TGTGCCACCAGCAGAGACGGCGGGGGCGCGTACGAGCAGTACTTC. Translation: CATSRDGGGAYEQYF.

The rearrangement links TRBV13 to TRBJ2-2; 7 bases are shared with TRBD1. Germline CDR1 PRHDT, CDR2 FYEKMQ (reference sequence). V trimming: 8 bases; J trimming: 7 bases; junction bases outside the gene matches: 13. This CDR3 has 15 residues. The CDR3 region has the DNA TGTGCCAGCGGTTTACCGACAGGGCTGGTCGGGGAGCTGTTTTTT. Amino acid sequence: CASGLPTGLVGELFF. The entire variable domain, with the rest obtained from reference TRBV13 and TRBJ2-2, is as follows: AAGVIQSPRHLIKEKRETATLKCYPIPRHDTVYWYQQGPGQDPQFLISFYEKMQSDKGSIPDRFSAQQFSDYHSELNMSSLELGDSALYFCASGLPTGLVGELFFGEGSRLTVL.

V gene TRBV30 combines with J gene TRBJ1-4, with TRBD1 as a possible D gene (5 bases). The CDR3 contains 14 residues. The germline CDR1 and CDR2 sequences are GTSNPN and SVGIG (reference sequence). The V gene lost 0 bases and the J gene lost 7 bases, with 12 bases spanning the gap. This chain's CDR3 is CAWSVLDRGEKLFF. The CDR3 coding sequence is TGTGCCTGGAGTGTACTGGATAGGGGTGAAAAACTGTTTTTT.

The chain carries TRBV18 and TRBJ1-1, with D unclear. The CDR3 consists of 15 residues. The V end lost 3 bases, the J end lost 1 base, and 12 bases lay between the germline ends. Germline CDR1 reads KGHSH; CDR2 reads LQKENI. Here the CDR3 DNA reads TGTGCCAGCTCACCTTCGGGAAGTGAGAACACTGAAGCTTTCTTT. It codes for CASSPSGSENTEAFF.

CDR3 nucleotide sequence: TGTGCCAGTAGTGCCTGGACAGGTGCCGGGGAGCTGTTTTTT. Translated: CASSAWTGAGELFF. J is TRBJ2-2 and V is TRBV19; TRBD1 matches 7 bases. Germline CDR1 LNHDA, CDR2 SQIVND (reference sequence). Trimming at V came to 5 bases and at J to 6 bases, leaving 6 bases not matched to a gene. The CDR3 runs 14 residues.

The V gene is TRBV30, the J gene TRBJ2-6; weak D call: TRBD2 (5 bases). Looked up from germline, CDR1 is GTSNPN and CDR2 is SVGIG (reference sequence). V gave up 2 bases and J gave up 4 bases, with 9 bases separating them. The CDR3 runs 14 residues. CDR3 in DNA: TGTGCCTGGAGTAGAGGGCCCGGGGCCAACGTCCTGACTTTC. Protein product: CAWSRGPGANVLTF. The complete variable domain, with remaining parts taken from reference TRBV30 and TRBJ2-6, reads SQTIHQWPATLVQPVGSPLSLECTVEGTSNPNLYWYRQAAGRGLQLLFYSVGIGQISSEVPQNLSASRPQDRQFILSSKKLLLSDSGFYLCAWSRGPGANVLTFGAGSRLTVL.

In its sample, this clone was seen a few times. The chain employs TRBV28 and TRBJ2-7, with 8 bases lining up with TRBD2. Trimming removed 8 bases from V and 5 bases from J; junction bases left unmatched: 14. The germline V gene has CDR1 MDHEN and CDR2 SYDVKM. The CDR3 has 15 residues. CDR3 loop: CASDLTSGRSNEQYF. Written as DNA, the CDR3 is TGTGCCAGCGATCTTACTAGCGGAAGGTCCAACGAGCAGTACTTC.

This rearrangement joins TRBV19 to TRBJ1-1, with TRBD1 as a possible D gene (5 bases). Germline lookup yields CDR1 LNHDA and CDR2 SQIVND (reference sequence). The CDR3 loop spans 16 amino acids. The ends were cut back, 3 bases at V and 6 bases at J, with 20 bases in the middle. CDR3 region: CASSMDGGIPKAEAFF. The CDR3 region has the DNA TGTGCCAGTAGTATGGACGGGGGAATACCGAAGGCTGAAGCTTTCTTT.

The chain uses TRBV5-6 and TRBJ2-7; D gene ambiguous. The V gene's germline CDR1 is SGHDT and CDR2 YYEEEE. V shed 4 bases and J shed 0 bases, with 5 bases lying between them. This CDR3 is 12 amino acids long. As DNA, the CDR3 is TGTGCCAGCAGCCTCTCCTCCTACGAGCAGTACTTC. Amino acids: CASSLSSYEQYF.

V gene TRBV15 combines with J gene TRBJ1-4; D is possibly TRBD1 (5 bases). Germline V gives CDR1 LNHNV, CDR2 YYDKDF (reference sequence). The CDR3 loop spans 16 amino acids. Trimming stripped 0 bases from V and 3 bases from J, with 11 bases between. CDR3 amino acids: CATSRDSGAANEKLFF. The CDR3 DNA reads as TGTGCCACCAGCAGAGATAGCGGGGCGGCTAATGAAAAACTGTTTTTT.

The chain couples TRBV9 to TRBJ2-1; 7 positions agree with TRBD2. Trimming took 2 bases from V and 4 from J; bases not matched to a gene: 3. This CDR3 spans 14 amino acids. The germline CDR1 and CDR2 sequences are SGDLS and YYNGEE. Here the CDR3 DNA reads TGTGCCAGCAGCGTTAGCGGGCCATACAATGAGCAGTTCTTC. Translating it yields CASSVSGPYNEQFF.

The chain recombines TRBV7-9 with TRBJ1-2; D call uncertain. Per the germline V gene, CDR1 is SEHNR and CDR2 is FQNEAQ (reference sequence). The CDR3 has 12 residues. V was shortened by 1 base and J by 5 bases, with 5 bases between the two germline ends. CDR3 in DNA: TGTGCCAGCAGCTTAGAGCCGTATGGCTACACCTTC. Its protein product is CASSLEPYGYTF. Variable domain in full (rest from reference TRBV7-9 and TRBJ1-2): DTGVSQNPRHKITKRGQNVTFRCDPISEHNRLYWYRQTLGQGPEFLTYFQNEAQLEKSRLLSDRFSAERPKGSFSTLEIQRTEQGDSAMYLCASSLEPYGYTFGSGTRLTVV.

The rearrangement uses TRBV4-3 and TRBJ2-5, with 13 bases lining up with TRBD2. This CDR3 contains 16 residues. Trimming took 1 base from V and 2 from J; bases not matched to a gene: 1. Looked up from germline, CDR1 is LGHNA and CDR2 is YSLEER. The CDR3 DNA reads TGCGCCAGCAGCCAAGGGACTAGCGGGGGACAAGAGACCCAGTACTTC. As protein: CASSQGTSGGQETQYF.

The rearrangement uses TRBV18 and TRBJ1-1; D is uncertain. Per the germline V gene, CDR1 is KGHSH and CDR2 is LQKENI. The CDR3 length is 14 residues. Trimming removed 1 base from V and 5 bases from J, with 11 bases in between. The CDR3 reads CASSPRFGGTEAFF. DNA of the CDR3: TGTGCCAGCTCACCACGTTTCGGAGGGACTGAAGCTTTCTTT.

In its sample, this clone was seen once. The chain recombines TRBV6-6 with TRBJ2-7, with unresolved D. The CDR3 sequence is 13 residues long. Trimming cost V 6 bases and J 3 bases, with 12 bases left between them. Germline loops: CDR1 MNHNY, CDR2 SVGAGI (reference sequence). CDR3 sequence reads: CASSVDSDYEQYF. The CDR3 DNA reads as TGTGCCAGCAGCGTCGACTCGGACTACGAGCAGTACTTC.

The CDR3 nucleotides read TGTGCCAGCAGCAAAAAGAGTCTAGCGGACCCTACTATTACGGGCAATGAGCAGTTCTTC. Protein product: CASSKKSLADPTITGNEQFF. The rearrangement uses TRBV21-1 and TRBJ2-1; the table's D gene call, TRBD2, was not cross checked with the DNA. TRBV21-1 is recorded as a pseudogene. The CDR3 is 20 amino acids.

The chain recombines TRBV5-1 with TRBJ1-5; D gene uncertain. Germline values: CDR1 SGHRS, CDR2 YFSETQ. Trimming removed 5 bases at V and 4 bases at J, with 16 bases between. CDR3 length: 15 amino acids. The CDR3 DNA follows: TGCGCCAGCAGTTCCGAGGGAGGGCCGAATCAGCCCCAGCATTTT. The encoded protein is CASSSEGGPNQPQHF.